This T cell receptor beta chain was recorded in a study of blood T cell repertoires in COVID-19. Germline CDR1 and CDR2: SEHNR and FQNEAQ (reference sequence). CDR3 length: 15 amino acids. The V and J ends lost 4 bases and 6 bases respectively, with 18 bases between them. Method: immunoSEQ multiplex PCR; TCRdb's copy keeps in-frame clones and lacks some. The data show about 11,000 clones, approximately 84% seen once. The clonotype comes from a man between 45 and 60 years old with active COVID-19. Sequenced material: peripheral blood. This sequence joins TRBV7-9 and TRBJ1-1; no clear D gene. The CDR3 DNA reads as TGTGCCAGCAGCTCATATTTGGCGGCGGCCTCTGAAGCTTTCTTT. It translates to CASSSYLAAASEAFF.